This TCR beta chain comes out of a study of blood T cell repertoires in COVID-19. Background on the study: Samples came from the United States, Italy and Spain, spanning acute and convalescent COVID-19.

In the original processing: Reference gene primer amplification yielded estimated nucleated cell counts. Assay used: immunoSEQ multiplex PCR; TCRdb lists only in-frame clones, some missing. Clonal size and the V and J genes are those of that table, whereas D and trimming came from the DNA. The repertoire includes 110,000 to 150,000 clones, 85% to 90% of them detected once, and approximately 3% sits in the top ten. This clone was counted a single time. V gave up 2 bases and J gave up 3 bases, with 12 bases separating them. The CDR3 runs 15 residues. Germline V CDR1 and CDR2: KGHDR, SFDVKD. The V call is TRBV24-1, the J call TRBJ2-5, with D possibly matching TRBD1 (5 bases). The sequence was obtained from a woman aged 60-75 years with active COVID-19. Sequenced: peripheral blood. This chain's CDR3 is CATSDSGFSKETQYF. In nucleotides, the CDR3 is TGTGCCACCAGTGATTCAGGGTTTAGCAAAGAGACCCAGTACTTC.